This TCR beta chain was sequenced in a study of cytomegalovirus exposure and HLA in healthy donors. Study outcomes and limitations: Previous analysis showed most TCR beta V segments were productive about 87% or about 30% of the time. In a later analysis, TCR beta V- and J-gene trimming showed a link to a missense DCLRE1C variant.

PCR used 60 Vbeta primers and 13 Jbeta primers. Sequencing was performed with immunoSEQ multiplex PCR; in TCRdb, only in-frame clones are kept and a portion is missing. This table holds about 140,000 clones, around 75% found once. A note on this clone: Its antigen is unidentified.

The germline gives CDR1 SEHNR, CDR2 FQNEAQ (reference sequence). V was cut by 6 bases and J by 7 bases, with 19 bases left in between. This CDR3 region has 15 residues. Sequencing used PBMCs. This receptor was identified in a man in his forties in good health and CMV-seronegative. This chain joins TRBV7-9 and TRBJ2-1; D is perhaps TRBD1 (5 bases). The CDR3, as DNA: TGTGCCAGCAGGCCGCAGGGTGGTAGAGTAAATGAGCAGTTCTTC. This encodes CASRPQGGRVNEQFF.